This T cell receptor (beta chain) appears in the sequencing data of a study of T-cell memory formation after mild COVID-19. The study, taken as a whole, reports: Mostly located in CM and EM were contracting CD4+ clones, with contracting CD8+ clones located in EMRA.

TCRdb recomputed calls from the 5' RACE reads with MiXCR, one row per CDR3 protein. The table records about 82,000 distinct CDR3 sequences, over 12% of them present only once. A remark on this clonotype: Its antigen is not known.

The TCR was taken from a young man who had mild COVID-19 (a few samples of this study predate the infection). Cell type and time point are not known. The sequenced sample consisted of PBMCs or a T cell subset sorted from them (not recorded which).

The CDR3 DNA follows: TGCGCCAGCAGCTTTCTGGGAGTGCAGGAGAACACCGGGGAGCTGTTTTTT. Its translation: CASSFLGVQENTGELFF. The V and J genes are TRBV5-1 and TRBJ2-2; the D gene is possibly TRBD2 (5 bases). V was clipped by 2 bases and J by 1 base, with 15 bases between them. There are 17 residues in the CDR3. CDR1 and CDR2 (germline): SGHRS, YFSETQ.